This T cell receptor beta chain was sequenced in a study of OX40 agonist ivuxolimab in advanced cancers. For the study at large: Patients were dosed with the agonistic anti-OX40 (CD134) antibody ivuxolimab. Hepatocellular carcinoma, melanoma, renal cell or head and neck cancer occurred in dose-escalation patients. Cohort: approximately 83% men, mean age around 55, aged about 20 to 90. Findings and caveats of the study: Clonal expansion among partial responders at 0.1-3.0 mg/kg ranked near the lowest.

Comments on this clone: Antigen: not known.

The CDR3 has 12 residues. The germline V and J ends were trimmed by 2 bases and 6 bases, with 4 bases remaining between them. Germline CDR1 reads KGHSH; CDR2 reads LQKENI. This table comes from immunoSEQ multiplex PCR, and its TCRdb copy is limited to in-frame clones, with some not included. The repertoire holds some 150,000 clones, with 90% to 95% as singletons. The receptor comes from an adult with an advanced solid tumor such as melanoma, head and neck, liver or kidney cancer. This sequence joins TRBV18 and TRBJ2-2; D is unresolved. The source was CD4+ or CD8+ T cells sorted from blood, collected in a trial of the OX40 agonist ivuxolimab. The CDR3 protein is CASSPGAGELFF. DNA of the CDR3: TGTGCCAGCTCACCAGGAGCCGGGGAGCTGTTTTTT.